This TCR beta chain derives from a study of OX40 agonist ivuxolimab in advanced cancers. About the research overall: Partial responses, seen in three patients, involved one hepatocellular carcinoma and two cutaneous melanomas.

Trimming cost V 0 bases and J 4 bases, with 11 bases left between them. The CDR3 is 15 amino acids. Germline CDR1 is SGDLS and CDR2 is YYNGEE. Sequencing was performed with immunoSEQ multiplex PCR; in TCRdb, only in-frame clones are kept and a portion is missing. This sample has roughly 75,000 clones, with more than 85% found just once. The sample here was CD4+ or CD8+ T cells sorted from blood, taken in a trial of the OX40 agonist ivuxolimab. The rearrangement joins TRBV9 to TRBJ2-1; D is uncertain. This TCR derives from an adult with an advanced solid tumor such as melanoma, head and neck, liver or kidney cancer. The CDR3: CASSVEAGPYNEQFF. The CDR3 nucleotides read TGTGCCAGCAGCGTAGAGGCAGGCCCTTACAATGAGCAGTTCTTC.